The 10 T cell receptor beta chains presented below share a single source sample, sequenced in a study of response to subunit inactivated influenza vaccine. In TCRdb, the RT-PCR reads were re-called with MiXCR into one record per CDR3 protein. The sample has 500,000 to 550,000 distinct CDR3 sequences, less than 7.5% seen once; the top ten hold around 13%. The source material was PBMCs from blood, sampled less than 30 months after vaccination. All receptors derive from a man between 50 and 75 years old who received an inactivated influenza vaccine.

This clonotype appeared many times. V gene TRBV12-5 combines with J gene TRBJ2-3; D is perhaps TRBD1 or TRBD2 (5 bases each). There are 16 residues in the CDR3. Germline V lookup: CDR1 LGHNT, CDR2 FRNRAP. The ends were cut back, 4 bases at V and 0 bases at J, with 14 bases in the middle. CDR3 sequence (DNA): TGTGCTAGTGGTTGGGGACGGACCACTAGCACAGATACGCAGTATTTT. Translating gives CASGWGRTTSTDTQYF.

In its sample, this clonotype was seen a few times. This sequence joins TRBV10-3 and TRBJ2-2; possible D gene TRBD1, 5 bases. V dropped 10 bases and J dropped 4 bases, with 16 bases sitting between them. The CDR3 is 14 amino acids. Germline V gene sequence: CDR1 ENHRY, CDR2 SYGVKD. For the CDR3, the DNA is TGTGCCACCTTAGACAGCCAACGCACCGGGGAGCTGTTTTTT. Translating it yields CATLDSQRTGELFF.

This clonotype was seen a handful of times. The chain is built from TRBV20-1 and TRBJ2-1; D assignment may be TRBD1 or TRBD2 (6 bases each). Per germline, CDR1 DFQATT and CDR2 SNEGSKA (reference sequence). The V and J ends lost 3 bases and 3 bases respectively, with 15 bases between them. This CDR3 has 15 amino acids. CDR3 bases: TGCAGTGCTAGCAGGAGGGGGGCCCTCTACAATGAGCAGTTCTTC. Its protein is CSASRRGALYNEQFF.

The genes are TRBV19 and TRBJ1-5, with D possibly TRBD1 on 6 matching bases. The CDR3 is made up of 15 amino acids. Trimming cost V 3 bases and J 2 bases, with 11 bases left between them. The germline V gene encodes CDR1 LNHDA and CDR2 SQIVND (reference sequence). This chain's CDR3 is CASSIQQGGNQPQHF. The DNA of the CDR3 is TGTGCCAGTAGTATCCAACAGGGAGGCAATCAGCCCCAGCATTTT.

V and J are TRBV7-2 and TRBJ1-4; 9 bases line up with TRBD1. V lost 6 bases, J lost 8 bases, and 7 bases stayed unmatched. The CDR3 has 14 residues. Germline V gene sequence: CDR1 SGHTA, CDR2 FQGNSA. CDR3 in DNA: TGTGCCAGCAGTACGTGGACAGGGGACGAAAAACTGTTTTTT. Its translation: CASSTWTGDEKLFF.

The chain links TRBV5-1 to TRBJ2-1; tentatively, D is TRBD1 (6 bases). Trimming stripped 4 bases from V and 6 bases from J, with 14 bases between. Germline CDR1 SGHRS, CDR2 YFSETQ. CDR3 length: 14 residues. As DNA, the CDR3 is TGCGCCAGCAGCACAGACGGACAGCTCAATGAGCAGTTCTTC. This codes for CASSTDGQLNEQFF.

This clonotype was found many times. The rearrangement uses TRBV5-5 and TRBJ1-2; no clear D gene. Trimming cost V 1 base and J 1 base, with 8 bases left between them. There are 14 residues in the CDR3. Germline CDR1 SGHKS, CDR2 YYEKEE (reference sequence). CDR3 bases: TGTGCCAGCAGCTTGAACGGAGTTAACTATGGCTACACCTTC. Translating it yields CASSLNGVNYGYTF. Full variable domain (remainder filled in from reference TRBV5-5 and TRBJ1-2): DAGVTQSPTHLIKTRGQQVTLRCSPISGHKSVSWYQQVLGQGPQFIFQYYEKEERGRGNFPDRFSARQFPNYSSELNVNALLLGDSALYLCASSLNGVNYGYTFGSGTRLTVV.

This clonotype has a count of ten or more. The chain carries TRBV6-1 and TRBJ2-7; D not resolved. V shed 2 bases and J shed 3 bases, with 11 bases lying between them. Germline lookup yields CDR1 MNHNS and CDR2 SASEGT. This CDR3 is built from 14 residues. CDR3 loop: CASSELFINYEQYF. CDR3 in DNA: TGTGCCAGCAGTGAATTATTCATTAACTACGAGCAGTACTTC.

This clonotype was seen only a few times. The chain uses TRBV14 and TRBJ1-1; TRBD1 matches at 9 bases. Trimming removed 5 bases from V and 11 bases from J; junction bases left unmatched: 9. The CDR3 contains 13 residues. Germline CDR1 is SGHDN and CDR2 is FVKESK. DNA of the CDR3: TGTGCCAGCAGCGCTCCGGGACAGGGTGATGCTTTCTTT. It translates to CASSAPGQGDAFF. The variable domain in full, with the rest retrieved from reference TRBV14 and TRBJ1-1, is EAGVTQFPSHSVIEKGQTVTLRCDPISGHDNLYWYRRVMGKEIKFLLHFVKESKQDESGMPNNRFLAERTGGTYSTLKVQPAELEDSGVYFCASSAPGQGDAFFGQGTRLTVV.

This clonotype was seen many times. The genes are TRBV20-1 and TRBJ2-5; D may be TRBD1 (6 bases). V was clipped by 6 bases and J by 5 bases, with 19 bases between them. Per germline, CDR1 DFQATT and CDR2 SNEGSKA (reference sequence). This CDR3 is built from 14 residues. In nucleotides, the CDR3 is TGCAGTGCCCCGCCCCCAGGGGTCAGGGAGACCCAGTACTTC. This sequence encodes CSAPPPGVRETQYF.